These 17 T cell receptor beta chains came from one sample sequenced in a study of blood T cells in healthy people across ages. Next came a second PCR, run for roughly 6 to 11 cycles, which used a sample-barcoded 5' primer along with a J-beta primer mix. MiXCR was run by TCRdb on the 5' RACE reads, yielding one entry per CDR3 protein. Of roughly 2 million distinct CDR3 sequences in the sample, about 49% were seen once. Specimen: blood. Every receptor here comes from a middle-aged woman in good health.

This chain joins TRBV7-2 and TRBJ2-5; tentative D call: TRBD2 (5 bases). TRBJ2-7 explains the end of the DNA better; the J call may be wrong. From germline, CDR1 is SGHTA and CDR2 FQGNSA. This CDR3 comprises 15 residues. The CDR3 loop reads CASSLSEGSTYEQYF. The CDR3 DNA sequence: TGTGCCAGCAGCTTGAGTGAGGGATCAACCTACGAGCAGTACTTC.

Note on this clonotype: The junction departs from germline at one end; a sequencing error may be responsible. V gene TRBV28 combines with J gene TRBJ2-3; TRBD1 or TRBD2 may be the D gene (6 bases each). Germline-derived CDR1 and CDR2 are MDHEN and SYDVKM. This CDR3 has 14 residues. CDR3 DNA: TGTGTCAGCAGTTTCGGGGGCAACACAGATACGCAGTATTTT. Its translation: CVSSFGGNTDTQYF.

The chain combines TRBV20-1 with TRBJ2-7, with 8 bases identical to TRBD2. V dropped 1 base and J dropped 1; count of bases not matched to a gene: 6. Germline V lookup: CDR1 DFQATT, CDR2 SNEGSKA (reference sequence). The CDR3 consists of 15 residues. In DNA form, the CDR3 reads TGCAGTGCTAGAGGGGTTAGCGGGGCGTCCTACGAGCAGTACTTC. It specifies CSARGVSGASYEQYF.

The rearrangement joins TRBV2 to TRBJ2-4; D is undetermined. Trimming cost V 4 bases and J 1 base, with 8 bases left between them. Germline V lookup: CDR1 SNHLY, CDR2 FYNNEI. The CDR3 is made up of 14 amino acids. The CDR3 protein is CASSGMRAKNIQYF. CDR3 coding DNA: TGTGCCAGCAGTGGAATGAGGGCCAAAAACATTCAGTACTTC. The whole variable domain, filled in from reference TRBV2 and TRBJ2-4, reads EPEVTQTPSHQVTQMGQEVILRCVPISNHLYFYWYRQILGQKVEFLVSFYNNEISEKSEIFDDQFSVERPDGSNFTLKIRSTKLEDSAMYFCASSGMRAKNIQYFGAGTRLSVL.

The V and J genes are TRBV6-5 and TRBJ2-1; 9 positions agree with TRBD1. The CDR3 has 16 residues. Germline assignment: CDR1 MNHEY and CDR2 SVGAGI. With 1 base clipped from V and 6 bases from J, the junction kept 7 bases outside the gene matches. The CDR3 here is CASSYFLGTGFNEQFF. In DNA, the CDR3 is TGTGCCAGCAGTTACTTTCTTGGGACAGGGTTCAATGAGCAGTTCTTC.

The chain recombines TRBV5-1 with TRBJ2-7; D gene unclear. The CDR3 is made up of 16 amino acids. The germline CDR1 and CDR2 sequences are SGHRS and YFSETQ. V was clipped by 5 bases and J by 7 bases, with 25 bases between them. DNA for the CDR3: TGCGCCAGCAGTATACCAAGACCCGCTCCGTACAATGAGCAGTACTTC. Translating it yields CASSIPRPAPYNEQYF.

V usage is TRBV27 and J usage is TRBJ2-4, with TRBD1 matching over 8 bases. The germline CDR1 and CDR2 sequences are MNHEY and SMNVEV (reference sequence). The V segment lost 6 bases and the J segment 13 bases; nucleotides outside the gene matches: 14. The CDR3 loop spans 14 amino acids. The CDR3 DNA follows: TGTGCCAGCAGGAAACAGGGGGGCTCCTACGGGCAGTACTTC. Translating gives CASRKQGGSYGQYF.

The chain has TRBV6-2 or TRBV6-3 and TRBJ2-3, with a possible D match to TRBD1 (6 bases). Trimming took 7 bases from V and 2 from J, leaving 16 bases between them. This CDR3 region has 15 residues. Germline V gene data show CDR1 as MNHEY and CDR2 as SVGEGT. The CDR3 reads CASKQTGTSTDTQYF. CDR3 DNA sequence: TGTGCCAGCAAACAGACAGGAACTTCCACAGATACGCAGTATTTT.

The chain links TRBV12-3 or TRBV12-4 to TRBJ2-3, with D tentatively TRBD2 (6 bases). The CDR3 covers 14 residues. Trimming took 8 bases from V and 5 from J, leaving 17 bases between them. CDR3 coding DNA: TGTGCCAGCGGGACTCTTGGGTCGGAAGATACGCAGTATTTT. Encoded protein: CASGTLGSEDTQYF.

V is TRBV7-2 and J is TRBJ2-1; 11 bases line up with TRBD1. This CDR3 contains 16 residues. From germline, CDR1 is SGHTA and CDR2 FQGNSA. J gave up 4 bases and V 5 bases, and 7 bases lay outside the gene matches. The CDR3: CASSPTDRGRYNEQFF. DNA of the CDR3: TGTGCCAGCAGCCCTACGGACAGGGGGCGATACAATGAGCAGTTCTTC.

This chain connects TRBV6-4 to TRBJ2-1, with 8 bases aligning to TRBD1. Germline V gene sequence: CDR1 MRHNA, CDR2 SNTAGT. Losses at the gene ends were 2 bases for V and 12 bases for J; bases not matched to a gene: 6. CDR3 size: 13 residues. The chain's CDR3 is CASSDEQGGGQFF. DNA of the CDR3: TGTGCCAGCAGTGACGAACAGGGGGGCGGGCAGTTCTTC.

This clonotype has a count of ten or more. The V call is TRBV4-2, the J call TRBJ2-6; possibly TRBD1 for D (5 bases). The V gene lost 0 bases and the J gene lost 0 bases, with 9 bases spanning the gap. This CDR3 contains 17 residues. Germline loops: CDR1 LGHNA, CDR2 YNFKEQ. As DNA, the CDR3 is TGTGCCAGCAGCCAAGATTCGACAGTCTCTGGGGCCAACGTCCTGACTTTC. It yields the protein CASSQDSTVSGANVLTF.

This clonotype was seen a single time. V usage is TRBV6-1 and J usage is TRBJ2-3; TRBD1 might be the D (6 bases). Germline V gene sequence: CDR1 MNHNS, CDR2 SASEGT. This CDR3 is built from 17 residues. Trimming took 4 bases from V and 3 from J, leaving 20 bases between them. The CDR3 bases are TGTGCCAGCAGTGGGATGAGACAGGCTCTTCTTACAGATACGCAGTATTTT. It encodes CASSGMRQALLTDTQYF.

This rearrangement joins TRBV4-1 to TRBJ2-7; the D is unclear. Gene TRBJ2-5 matches the end of the DNA better, so the J call may be wrong. This CDR3 comprises 15 residues. The germline CDR1 and CDR2 sequences are MGHRA and YSYEKL. Written as DNA, the CDR3 is TGCGCCAGCAGCCAAGAACTACTGGTGGAGCGGACCCAGTACTTC. Encoded protein: CASSQELLVERTQYF.

There are a few counts of this clonotype. The chain joins TRBV10-2 to TRBJ2-5; D is perhaps TRBD2 (6 bases). The J call may be faulty, since TRBJ2-7 better matches the DNA end. This CDR3 is 13 amino acids long. CDR1 and CDR2 (germline): WSHSY, SAAADI. CDR3 loop: CASGEVGVFEQYF. The CDR3, as DNA: TGCGCCAGCGGGGAGGTAGGGGTGTTCGAGCAGTACTTC.

The J gene is TRBJ1-5, the V gene TRBV15; D call uncertain. V was pared by 0 bases and J by 6 bases, with 15 bases between. Germline-derived CDR1 and CDR2 are LNHNV and YYDKDF (reference sequence). This CDR3 spans 16 amino acids. The DNA of the CDR3 is TGTGCCACCAGCAGAGATATGCGACAAATAACTCAGCCCCAGCATTTT. It codes for CATSRDMRQITQPQHF. The full variable domain, completed using reference TRBV15 and TRBJ1-5, is DAMVIQNPRYQVTQFGKPVTLSCSQTLNHNVMYWYQQKSSQAPKLLFHYYDKDFNNEADTPDNFQSRRPNTSFCFLDIRSPGLGDTAMYLCATSRDMRQITQPQHFGDGTRLSIL.

Only a few counts were recorded for this clonotype. The chain carries TRBV3-1 and TRBJ2-7; weak D call: TRBD1 (6 bases). Germline lookup yields CDR1 LGHDT and CDR2 YNNKEL (reference sequence). Trimming removed 2 bases from V and 7 bases from J, with 15 bases in between. The CDR3 consists of 14 residues. The DNA of the CDR3 is TGTGCCAGCAGCCAATCAGGGGCCCCGAGGGAGCAGTACTTC. Translating it yields CASSQSGAPREQYF.